One sample yielded the 5 T cell receptor beta chains listed below, sequenced in a study of T-cell reconstitution after alpha-beta-depleted transplantation in children. Unique molecular identifiers were used to barcode this TCRbeta library. MiXCR was run by TCRdb on the PCR reads, yielding one entry per CDR3 protein. This table holds under 350,000 distinct CDR3 sequences, 9.9% found once. The sample consisted of PBMCs from the stem cell graft donor, taken from the stem cell graft. These receptors all come from a human donor who donated a stem cell graft to a child with SCID.

The chain employs TRBV12-3 or TRBV12-4 and TRBJ1-2; a weak D match, TRBD1 (5 bases). The ends were cut back, 1 base at V and 4 bases at J, with 13 bases in the middle. The length of the CDR3 is 15 residues. CDR3 residues: CASSLVPGLGYGYTF. The CDR3 DNA sequence: TGTGCCAGCAGTTTAGTTCCAGGGTTAGGCTATGGCTACACCTTC.

This clonotype was detected many times. The V call is TRBV12-3 or TRBV12-4, the J call TRBJ1-1; TRBD1 might be the D (5 bases). The V and J ends lost 2 bases and 6 bases respectively, with 13 bases between them. This CDR3 is 14 amino acids long. The CDR3 loop reads CASSLWDGGSEAFF. DNA of the CDR3: TGTGCCAGCAGTTTATGGGACGGGGGTTCTGAAGCTTTCTTT.

The chain combines TRBV12-3 or TRBV12-4 with TRBJ1-6; tentatively, D is TRBD1 (6 bases). The CDR3 is 14 amino acids. V lost 3 bases and J 9 bases, leaving 12 bases between the germline ends. DNA of the CDR3: TGTGCCAGCAGTTTTGTACAGGGCGGTTCACCCCTCCACTTT. Translation: CASSFVQGGSPLHF.

This clonotype was picked up many times. The rearrangement joins TRBV27 to TRBJ1-6; tentatively, D is TRBD1 (5 bases). Germline V gene sequence: CDR1 MNHEY, CDR2 SMNVEV (reference sequence). V was trimmed by 10 bases and J by 9 bases, leaving 13 bases between them. This CDR3 comprises 12 residues. The CDR3 sequence: CANRSRGSPLHF. The CDR3 DNA reads TGTGCCAACCGATCGAGGGGTTCACCCCTCCACTTT.

This clonotype was detected a few times. The chain joins TRBV13 to TRBJ2-7; 7 bases map to TRBD1. CDR1 PRHDT and CDR2 FYEKMQ come from the germline V gene (reference sequence). The ends lost 3 bases at V and 0 bases at J; junction bases unmatched: 11. The length of the CDR3 is 17 residues. CDR3 DNA: TGTGCCAGCAGCTTTCTCCACTCCGGGACAGACTCCTACGAGCAGTACTTC. Residues: CASSFLHSGTDSYEQYF.